This is a list of T cell receptor beta chains from one sample in a study of molecular identifiers for immune sequencing clone quantification. One entry per CDR3 protein results from TCRdb running MiXCR on the PCR reads. The repertoire holds about 510,000 distinct CDR3 sequences, about a fifth seen once, with around 0.84% in the top ten. Sequenced material: naive CD8+ T cells from blood, with Jurkat cell RNA spiked in. These receptors all come from a human donor in good health. Some libraries in this study had Jurkat cell RNA spiked in. Both conserved end residues are part of each CDR3. A D gene is named only where the DNA matches it firmly. Not every row has a clone size; where given, it reads once, few, many or a size class.

>TRBV7-2|.|TRBD1|TRBJ2-7
TGTGCCAGCAGCTTAACCCTCGTCTGGGACAGGCTAACCTACGAGCAGTACTTC
CASSLTLVWDRLTYEQYF
>TRBV7-2|many|.|TRBJ1-5
TGTGCCAGCAGCCCCCAGTGGGGAAACAATCAGCCCCAGCATTTT
CASSPQWGNNQPQHF
>TRBV6-2/TRBV6-3|few|.|TRBJ1-2
TGTGCCAGCAGTTACTCAGATGCGCCCACCTTC
CASSYSDAPTF
>TRBV5-3|few|TRBD1|TRBJ2-2
TGTGCCAGCAGTGCCGGGACAGAGCACACCGGGGAGCTGTTTTTT
CASSAGTEHTGELFF
>TRBV27|.|TRBD1|TRBJ2-1
TGTGCCAGCAGTTCACAGGGGGTGGAAGCCTACAATGAGCAGTTCTTC
CASSSQGVEAYNEQFF
>TRBV6-2/TRBV6-3|many|.|TRBJ2-2
TGTGCCAGCAGTTACGACCATAGCCGTACCGGGGAGCTGTTTTTT
CASSYDHSRTGELFF
>TRBV27|few|TRBD2|TRBJ2-1
TGTGCCAGCAGTCCCCTGGCGGGAGGGATTGACAATGAGCAGTTCTTC
CASSPLAGGIDNEQFF
>TRBV7-9|many|.|TRBJ2-7
TGTGCCAGCAGCCCAGCCCCCGGGGGCAGTGAGTACGAGCAGTACTTC
CASSPAPGGSEYEQYF
>TRBV4-1|few|TRBD1|TRBJ1-4
TGCGCCAGCAGCCAACTCCCAGGGGGTGGGGATGAAAAACTGTTTTTT
CASSQLPGGGDEKLFF
>TRBV7-8|many|.|TRBJ1-4
TGTGCCAGCAGCTTAGGTGCTCATGTCCCAACTAATGAAAAACTGTTTTTT
CASSLGAHVPTNEKLFF
>TRBV14|many|.|TRBJ2-3
TGTGCCAGCAGCCAATTCAAGACAGATACGCAGTATTTT
CASSQFKTDTQYF
>TRBV6-6|many|.|TRBJ1-5
TGTGCCAGCAGTTACTCGGAGGGGCTTCAGCCCCAGCATTTT
CASSYSEGLQPQHF
>TRBV11-2|.|TRBD2|TRBJ2-1
TGTGCCAGCAGCTTAGGGTCTAGCGGGGACTACAATGAGCAGTTCTTC
CASSLGSSGDYNEQFF
>TRBV14|few|.|TRBJ1-1
TGTGCCAGCAGCCAGATAAACGCTGAAGCTTTCTTT
CASSQINAEAFF
>TRBV9|many|.|TRBJ1-1
TGTGCCAGCAGGGGAGCGAACACTGAAGCTTTCTTT
CASRGANTEAFF
>TRBV20-1|.|.|TRBJ2-7
TGCAGTGCTAGAGTCCCGGGGGCCCTTTCCTACGAGCAGTACTTC
CSARVPGALSYEQYF
>TRBV6-2/TRBV6-3|many|TRBD1|TRBJ2-2
TGTGCCAGCAAACACTGGACAGGGGTGAACACCGGGGAGCTGTTTTTT
CASKHWTGVNTGELFF
>TRBV19|.|TRBD1|TRBJ2-1
TGTGCCAGTAGTATTGTGACAGGGCGAAATGAGCAGTTCTTC
CASSIVTGRNEQFF
>TRBV2|many|TRBD1|TRBJ2-7
TGTGCCAGCAGCCCACCAACAGGGGACTCCTACGAGCAGTACTTC
CASSPPTGDSYEQYF
>TRBV6-2/TRBV6-3|few|.|TRBJ2-3
TGTGCCAGCAGTTACTACAAACAGGGAACAGATACGCAGTATTTT
CASSYYKQGTDTQYF
>TRBV6-6|few|.|TRBJ2-5
TGTGCCAGCAGTTACAGGCCAGGGTGGTACCAAGAGACCCAGTACTTC
CASSYRPGWYQETQYF
>TRBV4-1|few|.|TRBJ1-2
TGCGCCAGCAGCCAAGGGTCGGATCCTGGGGACTATGGCTACACCTTC
CASSQGSDPGDYGYTF
>TRBV19|few|TRBD1|TRBJ1-6
TGTGCCAGTAGTGACTTCCCGGGACAGGGTATTGATTCACCCCTCCACTTT
CASSDFPGQGIDSPLHF
>TRBV4-1|few|TRBD1|TRBJ2-7
TGCGCCAGCAGCCAAACTCGGGACAGGTCCTACGAGCAGTACTTC
CASSQTRDRSYEQYF
>TRBV6-5|.|.|TRBJ2-1
TGTGCCAGCAGTTATATCGGCGATGAGCAGTTCTTC
CASSYIGDEQFF
>TRBV5-1|few|.|TRBJ1-2
TGCGCCAGCAGCTTGGACATTATTAACTATGGCCACACCTTC
CASSLDIINYGHTF
>TRBV4-1|many|TRBD1|TRBJ1-5
TGCGCCAGCAGCCAACTAACAGGGGATAGCAATCAGCCCCAGCATTTT
CASSQLTGDSNQPQHF
>TRBV4-2|many|.|TRBJ1-5
TGTGCCAGCAGCCAACAGGGGTCGGGTCAGCCCCAGCATTTT
CASSQQGSGQPQHF
>TRBV2|few|TRBD2|TRBJ2-7
TGTGCCAGCAGTGCACTAGCGGGGGCCCTCTACGAGCAGTACTTC
CASSALAGALYEQYF
>TRBV12-3/TRBV12-4|many|TRBD1|TRBJ1-1
TGTGCCAGCAGTGACAGGGATTGGACTGAAGCTTTCTTT
CASSDRDWTEAFF
>TRBV12-3/TRBV12-4|few|TRBD2|TRBJ2-2
TGTGCCAGCAGTTCCGGAGCCGGACTAGCGGGATACACCGGGGAGCTGTTTTTT
CASSSGAGLAGYTGELFF
>TRBV19|few|.|TRBJ2-7
TGTGCCAGTAGTATATGGTCTGGCGAGCAGTACTTC
CASSIWSGEQYF
>TRBV30|many|.|TRBJ2-7
TGTGCCTGGAACCTAGCAGGGAGCTCCTACGAGCAGTACTTC
CAWNLAGSSYEQYF
>TRBV12-5|.|.|TRBJ2-7
TGTGCTAGTGTCTGTAGGGTCGTGCTTTTATACGAGCAGTACTTC
CASVCRVVLLYEQYF
>TRBV6-1|few|.|TRBJ1-2
TGTGCCAGCAGTGAAGTGGGAGGGCCCAACTATGGCTACACCTTC
CASSEVGGPNYGYTF
>TRBV29-1|many|.|TRBJ2-6
TGCAGCGTTGCGGGATTCAGGGAATCTGGGGCCAACGTCCTGACTTTC
CSVAGFRESGANVLTF
>TRBV7-6|.|.|TRBJ1-4
TGTGCCAGCAGCTTATGGGGGGATGATGAAAAACTGTTTTTT
CASSLWGDDEKLFF
>TRBV20-1|.|.|TRBJ2-4
TGCAGTGCTAGAGATGACCGGACCGCAAACGTTCAGTACTTC
CSARDDRTANVQYF
>TRBV30|few|.|TRBJ2-1
TGTGCCTGGAGTGTATTGAGAGCCGAGCAGTTCTTC
CAWSVLRAEQFF
>TRBV4-3|many|TRBD1|TRBJ2-3
TGCGCCAGCAGCCAGGACAGGTCCCACACAGATACGCAGTATTTT
CASSQDRSHTDTQYF
>TRBV29-1|many|TRBD1|TRBJ2-7
TGCAGCGTTGAATGGGCAGGGGGCGAGCAGTACTTC
CSVEWAGGEQYF
>TRBV10-3|.|TRBD1|TRBJ2-7
TGTGCCATCAGTGAGCCACGTACGACAGGGAGCTCCTACGAGCAGTACTTC
CAISEPRTTGSSYEQYF
>TRBV20-1|.|.|TRBJ2-3
TGCAGTTACACGGGAACAGATACGCAGTATTTT
CSYTGTDTQYF
>TRBV4-3|.|TRBD2|TRBJ2-7
TGCGCCAGCAGCCAAGATAGGACTAGCGTTAACTACGAGCAGTACTTC
CASSQDRTSVNYEQYF
>TRBV12-3/TRBV12-4|.|.|TRBJ2-7
TGTGCCAGCAGCGTCCCCTTGTCTGAGCAGTACTTC
CASSVPLSEQYF
>TRBV7-2|many|.|TRBJ1-5
TGTGCCAGCAGCTTGGGGGAGGGTGTCGGCAATCAGCCCCAGCATTTT
CASSLGEGVGNQPQHF
>TRBV3-1|many|TRBD1|TRBJ1-1
TGTGCCAGCAGCCACTACGACAGGGAGACTTTCTTT
CASSHYDRETFF
>TRBV12-3/TRBV12-4|few|.|TRBJ1-1
TGTGCCAGCAGTTGGTTCCCGTTGTCCTACACTGAAGCTTTCTTT
CASSWFPLSYTEAFF
>TRBV24-1|few|TRBD2|TRBJ2-1
TGTGCCACCAGTGTTGGGACTAGCGGGGCCTACAATGAGCAGTTCTTC
CATSVGTSGAYNEQFF
>TRBV27|.|TRBD1|TRBJ1-2
TGTGCCACCTCTGACGGAGGGGGCGAGGGCTACACCTTC
CATSDGGGEGYTF
>TRBV24-1|.|.|TRBJ2-3
TGTGCCACCGAGAGACAGCCAAGCACAGATACGCAGTATTTT
CATERQPSTDTQYF
>TRBV7-6|many|.|TRBJ2-3
TGTGCCAGCAGCTTAGTAGAAGATACGCAGTATTTT
CASSLVEDTQYF
>TRBV19|.|TRBD1|TRBJ1-6
TGTGCCAGTAGCGGCGGGACAGATACTTATTCACCCCTCCACTTT
CASSGGTDTYSPLHF